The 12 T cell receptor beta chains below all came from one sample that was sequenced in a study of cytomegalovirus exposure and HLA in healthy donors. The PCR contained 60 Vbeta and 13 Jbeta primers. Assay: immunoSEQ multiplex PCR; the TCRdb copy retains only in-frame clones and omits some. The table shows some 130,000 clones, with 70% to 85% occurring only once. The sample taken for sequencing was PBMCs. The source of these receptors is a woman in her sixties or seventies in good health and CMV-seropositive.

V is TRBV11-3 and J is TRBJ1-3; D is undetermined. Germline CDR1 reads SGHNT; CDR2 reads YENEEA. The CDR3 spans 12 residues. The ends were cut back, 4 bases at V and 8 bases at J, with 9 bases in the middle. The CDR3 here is CASSSPGHTIYF. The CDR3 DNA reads TGTGCCAGCAGCTCGCCGGGTCACACCATATATTTT.

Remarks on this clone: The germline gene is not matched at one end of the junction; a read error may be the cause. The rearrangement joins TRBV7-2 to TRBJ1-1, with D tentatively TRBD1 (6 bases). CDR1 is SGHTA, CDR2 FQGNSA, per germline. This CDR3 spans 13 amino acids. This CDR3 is CASSSGPRQVGGF. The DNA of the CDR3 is TGTGCCAGCAGCTCAGGCCCTAGACAGGTGGGTGGCTTT.

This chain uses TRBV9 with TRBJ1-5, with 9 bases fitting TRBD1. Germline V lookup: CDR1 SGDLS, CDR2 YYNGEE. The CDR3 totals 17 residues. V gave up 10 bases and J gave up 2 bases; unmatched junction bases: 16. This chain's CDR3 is CASGPGQGPRGNQPQHF. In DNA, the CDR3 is TGTGCCTCCGGCCCGGGACAGGGACCCCGTGGCAATCAGCCCCAGCATTTT.

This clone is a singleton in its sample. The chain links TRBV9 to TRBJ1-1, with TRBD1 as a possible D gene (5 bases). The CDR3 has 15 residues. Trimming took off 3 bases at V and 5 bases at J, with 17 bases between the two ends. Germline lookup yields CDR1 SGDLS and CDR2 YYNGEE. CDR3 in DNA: TGTGCCAGCAGCGCCTCGGCAGGGAGGGGAACTGAAGCTTTCTTT. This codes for CASSASAGRGTEAFF.

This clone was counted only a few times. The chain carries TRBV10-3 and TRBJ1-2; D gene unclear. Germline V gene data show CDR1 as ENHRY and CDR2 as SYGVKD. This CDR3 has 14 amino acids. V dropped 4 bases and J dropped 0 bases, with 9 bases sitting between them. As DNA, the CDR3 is TGTGCCATCAGTGCCGGGTTGTCTAACTATGGCTACACCTTC. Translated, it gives CAISAGLSNYGYTF.

CDR3 loop: CASSLGGAVNTEAFF. The CDR3 coding sequence is TGTGCCAGCAGCTTGGGTGGGGCCGTGAACACTGAAGCTTTCTTT. The J gene is TRBJ1-1, the V gene TRBV5-6, with a possible D match to TRBD1 (5 bases). Per germline, CDR1 SGHDT and CDR2 YYEEEE. The CDR3 sequence is 15 residues long. Trimming took off 0 bases at V and 0 bases at J, with 9 bases between the two ends.

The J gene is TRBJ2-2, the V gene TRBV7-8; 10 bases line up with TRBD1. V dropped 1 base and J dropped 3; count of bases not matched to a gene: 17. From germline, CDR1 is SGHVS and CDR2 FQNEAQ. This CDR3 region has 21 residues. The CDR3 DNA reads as TGTGCCAGCAGCTTAGGGCGCCAGCCACGAAGGGACAGGGGAGACACCGGGGAGCTGTTTTTT. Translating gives CASSLGRQPRRDRGDTGELFF.

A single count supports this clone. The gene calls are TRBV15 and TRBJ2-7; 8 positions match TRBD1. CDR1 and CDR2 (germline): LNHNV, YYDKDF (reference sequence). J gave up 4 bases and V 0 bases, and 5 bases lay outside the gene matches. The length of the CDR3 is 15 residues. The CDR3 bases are TGTGCCACCAGCAGAGATTTAGGACAGGGTTACGAGCAGTACTTC. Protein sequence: CATSRDLGQGYEQYF. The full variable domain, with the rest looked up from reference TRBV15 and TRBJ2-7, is DAMVIQNPRYQVTQFGKPVTLSCSQTLNHNVMYWYQQKSSQAPKLLFHYYDKDFNNEADTPDNFQSRRPNTSFCFLDIRSPGLGDTAMYLCATSRDLGQGYEQYFGPGTRLTVT.

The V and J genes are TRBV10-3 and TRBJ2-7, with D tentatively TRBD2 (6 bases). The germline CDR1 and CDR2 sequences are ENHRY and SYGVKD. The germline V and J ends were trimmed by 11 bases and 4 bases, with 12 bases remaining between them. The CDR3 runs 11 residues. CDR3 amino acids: CALGAGYEQYF. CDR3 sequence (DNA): TGTGCCCTCGGGGCGGGGTACGAGCAGTACTTC.

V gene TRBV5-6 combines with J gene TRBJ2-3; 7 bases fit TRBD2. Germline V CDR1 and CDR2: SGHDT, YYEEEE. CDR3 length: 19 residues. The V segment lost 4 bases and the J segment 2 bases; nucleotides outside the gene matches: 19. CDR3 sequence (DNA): TGTGCCAGCAGCCTAAGTTACTACAGCGGGGAGCGAGCCACAGATACGCAGTATTTT. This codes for CASSLSYYSGERATDTQYF.

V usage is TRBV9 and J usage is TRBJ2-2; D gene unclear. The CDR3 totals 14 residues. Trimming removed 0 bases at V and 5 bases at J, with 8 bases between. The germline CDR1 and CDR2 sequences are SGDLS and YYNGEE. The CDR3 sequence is CASSVESGTGELFF. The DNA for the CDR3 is TGTGCCAGCAGCGTAGAATCCGGGACCGGGGAGCTGTTTTTT.

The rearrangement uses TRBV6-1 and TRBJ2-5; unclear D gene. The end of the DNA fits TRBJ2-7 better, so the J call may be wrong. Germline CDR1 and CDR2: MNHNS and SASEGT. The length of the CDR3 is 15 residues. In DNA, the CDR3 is TGTGCCAGCACCCTGCAACGGTCCCACCGATACGAGCAGTACTTC. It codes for CASTLQRSHRYEQYF.